The entry below describes one TCR beta chain. This sample was included in a study of OX40 agonist ivuxolimab in advanced cancers. Study information: Partial response was recorded in three patients: one hepatocellular carcinoma and two cutaneous melanoma cases.

Assay: immunoSEQ multiplex PCR; the TCRdb copy retains only in-frame clones and omits some. The table has tens of thousands of clones, nearly 90% seen once; the top ten hold 0.25% to 0.3%. The CDR3 is 16 residues long. The germline CDR1 and CDR2 sequences are MNHEY and SMNVEV (reference sequence). The V end was cut by 6 bases, the J end by 0 bases, with 12 bases between. The receptor's source is an adult with an advanced solid tumor such as melanoma, head and neck, liver or kidney cancer. The V call is TRBV27, the J call TRBJ2-6, with D possibly called TRBD1 or TRBD2 (6 bases each). Specimen: CD4+ or CD8+ T cells sorted from blood, collected in a trial of the OX40 agonist ivuxolimab. Here the CDR3 DNA reads TGTGCCAGCAGCGGGGGCCCAAGCTCTGGGGCCAACGTCCTGACTTTC. This sequence encodes CASSGGPSSGANVLTF.